The rows below give T cell receptor beta chains drawn from one sample of a study of T cell responses to AZD1222 COVID-19 vaccine. The data were produced by immunoSEQ multiplex PCR, yet TCRdb's version contains in-frame clones alone and is incomplete. The profile shows more than 100,000 clones, about 87% of them singletons. The sample was peripheral blood, taken on day 0 of AZD1222 vaccination. These receptors were collected from an adult in good health. Each CDR3 is given with its conserved first and last residue. The order of the fields is D gene, J gene, V gene, clone size, CDR3 DNA, CDR3 protein. D genes are given only for firm matches. Size is omitted from some rows. Given values are once, few, many or a class for expanded clones.

d_call: -; j_call: TRBJ2-7; v_call: TRBV19; clone_size: -; cdr3_nt: TGTGCCAGTAGCCACCAGGGGCACTACGAGCAGTACTTC; cdr3_aa: CASSHQGHYEQYF
d_call: -; j_call: TRBJ1-2; v_call: TRBV2; clone_size: -; cdr3_nt: TGTGCCAGCAGTGATGGGGAATACTATGGCTACACCTTC; cdr3_aa: CASSDGEYYGYTF
d_call: -; j_call: TRBJ1-3; v_call: TRBV6-1; clone_size: -; cdr3_nt: TGTGCCAGCAGTGAAGCAGGGAGGATGGGCACCATATATTTT; cdr3_aa: CASSEAGRMGTIYF
d_call: TRBD1; j_call: TRBJ1-1; v_call: TRBV27; clone_size: -; cdr3_nt: TGTGCCAGCAGTTGGACACAGGGGGCCGGCACTGAAGCTTTCTTT; cdr3_aa: CASSWTQGAGTEAFF
d_call: TRBD2; j_call: TRBJ2-1; v_call: TRBV5-4; clone_size: -; cdr3_nt: TGTGCCAGCAGCCATAGCGGGGGAACCTACAATGAGCAGTTCTTC; cdr3_aa: CASSHSGGTYNEQFF
d_call: TRBD1; j_call: TRBJ2-1; v_call: TRBV10-1; clone_size: -; cdr3_nt: TGCGCCAGCAGTGCAGGGGGCTTGAATGAGCAGTTCTTC; cdr3_aa: CASSAGGLNEQFF
d_call: -; j_call: TRBJ2-7; v_call: TRBV2; clone_size: once; cdr3_nt: TGTGCCAGCAGTAAAGAAGAGGGCTCCTACGAGCAGTACTTC; cdr3_aa: CASSKEEGSYEQYF
d_call: -; j_call: TRBJ1-3; v_call: TRBV4-1; clone_size: once; cdr3_nt: TGCGCCAGCAGCCAATTAGCTCGCGGGGCCTCTGGAAACACCATATATTTT; cdr3_aa: CASSQLARGASGNTIYF
d_call: -; j_call: TRBJ2-6; v_call: TRBV19; clone_size: -; cdr3_nt: TGTGCCAGTAGTATTCCGGCGCAGGGGGCCAACGTCCTGACTTTC; cdr3_aa: CASSIPAQGANVLTF
d_call: -; j_call: TRBJ1-1; v_call: TRBV6-2/TRBV6-3; clone_size: -; cdr3_nt: TGTGCCAGCAGTTACACCCTAGGGGGGTCCGGCACTGAAGCTTTCTTT; cdr3_aa: CASSYTLGGSGTEAFF
d_call: -; j_call: TRBJ1-2; v_call: TRBV9; clone_size: -; cdr3_nt: TGTGCCAGCAGCGTAGTTGAGGCCTCTAGGGGCTATGGCTACACCTTC; cdr3_aa: CASSVVEASRGYGYTF
d_call: -; j_call: TRBJ1-4; v_call: TRBV2; clone_size: -; cdr3_nt: TGTGCCAGCAGTCAAAGACAGACTTCAACTAATGAAAAACTGTTTTTT; cdr3_aa: CASSQRQTSTNEKLFF
d_call: TRBD1; j_call: TRBJ1-1; v_call: TRBV29-1; clone_size: -; cdr3_nt: TGCAGCGTTGAAGATCCTGACAGGGGGCGAGGCTTT; cdr3_aa: CSVEDPDRGRGF
d_call: -; j_call: TRBJ1-1; v_call: TRBV20-1; clone_size: -; cdr3_nt: TGCAGTGCTTCTACCCTAGAAGCTTTCTTT; cdr3_aa: CSASTLEAFF
d_call: -; j_call: TRBJ2-6; v_call: TRBV19; clone_size: -; cdr3_nt: TGTGCCAGTATTAACGCACGCCGCTCTGGGGCCAACGTCCTGACTTTC; cdr3_aa: CASINARRSGANVLTF
d_call: TRBD1; j_call: TRBJ1-1; v_call: TRBV18; clone_size: -; cdr3_nt: TGTGCCAGCTCCTTGGACAGGAGGAACACTGAAGCTTTCTTT; cdr3_aa: CASSLDRRNTEAFF
d_call: -; j_call: TRBJ1-2; v_call: TRBV6-1; clone_size: -; cdr3_nt: TGTGCCAGCAGTGATAGGAGCAGGGTTAACTATGGCTACACCTTC; cdr3_aa: CASSDRSRVNYGYTF
d_call: TRBD2; j_call: TRBJ2-7; v_call: TRBV6-5; clone_size: once; cdr3_nt: TGTGCCAGCACGGCGGGAGATTACGAGCAGTACTTC; cdr3_aa: CASTAGDYEQYF
d_call: -; j_call: TRBJ2-1; v_call: TRBV7-3; clone_size: -; cdr3_nt: TGTGCCAGCAGCTTGACTAGTTCCCACAATGAGCAGTTCTTC; cdr3_aa: CASSLTSSHNEQFF
d_call: -; j_call: TRBJ2-7; v_call: TRBV6-2/TRBV6-3; clone_size: -; cdr3_nt: TGTGCCAGCAGGCCTTGGGACCCCACCTACGAGCAGTACTTC; cdr3_aa: CASRPWDPTYEQYF
d_call: -; j_call: TRBJ1-1; v_call: TRBV27; clone_size: -; cdr3_nt: TGTGCCAGCAGTATAGGGCGGGGGCGCCCGGCTTTCTTT; cdr3_aa: CASSIGRGRPAFF
d_call: -; j_call: TRBJ1-4; v_call: TRBV2; clone_size: -; cdr3_nt: TGTGCCAGCAGTGACCTCGAGAGGGAAAAACTGTTTTTT; cdr3_aa: CASSDLEREKLFF
d_call: TRBD1; j_call: TRBJ2-7; v_call: TRBV30; clone_size: -; cdr3_nt: TGTGCCTGGAACCGGGACAGCTCCTACGAGCAGTACTTC; cdr3_aa: CAWNRDSSYEQYF
d_call: -; j_call: TRBJ1-5; v_call: TRBV4-1; clone_size: -; cdr3_nt: TGCGCCAGCAGCCAAGTCGGGCGAGGGGTCCGCAATCAGCCCCAGCATTTT; cdr3_aa: CASSQVGRGVRNQPQHF
d_call: TRBD1; j_call: TRBJ2-7; v_call: TRBV7-9; clone_size: -; cdr3_nt: TGTGCCAGCAGCTCGGACAGGGGAAGCTACGAGCAGTACTTC; cdr3_aa: CASSSDRGSYEQYF